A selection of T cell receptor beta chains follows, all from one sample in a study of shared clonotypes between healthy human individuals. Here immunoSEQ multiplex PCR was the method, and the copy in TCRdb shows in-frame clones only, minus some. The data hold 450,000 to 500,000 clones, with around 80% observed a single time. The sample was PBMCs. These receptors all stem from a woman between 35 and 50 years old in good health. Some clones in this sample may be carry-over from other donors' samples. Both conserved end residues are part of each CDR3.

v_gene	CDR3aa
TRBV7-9	CASSLSGINEQFF
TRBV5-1	CASSLTSGRASEQYF
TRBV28	CASRGAGGKEKLFF
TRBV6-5	CASTLQGAGANVLTF
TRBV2	CASSGRVVDYGYTF
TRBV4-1	CASSFVGLAGGQTDTQYF
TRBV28	CASSTGPPSYEQYF
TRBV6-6	CASSTGLYNEQFF
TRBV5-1	CASSPVPGELFF
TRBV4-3	CASSQDLRQGYEQYF
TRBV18	CASSKDKNQPQHF
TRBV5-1	CASSFGANYGYTF
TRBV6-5	CATSRGANYGYTF
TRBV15	CATSSQGFSEQYF
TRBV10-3	CAISERGTAKETQYF
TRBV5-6	CASSLIQGGTEAFF
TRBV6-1	CATGASSADTQYF
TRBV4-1	CASSQGLVFRDEAFF
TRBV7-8	CASSRGGALSYEQYF
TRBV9	CASSPGLVITDTQYF
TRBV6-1	CASSPWWVGQETQYF
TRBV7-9	CASSPSDRSPKSYERYF
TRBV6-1	CASFYGTYNEQFF
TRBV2	CASSASGDSSTDTQYF
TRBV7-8	CASSLGGASRRYTF
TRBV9	CASSVGALGNEKLFF
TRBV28	CASSSPDPRSSYEQYF